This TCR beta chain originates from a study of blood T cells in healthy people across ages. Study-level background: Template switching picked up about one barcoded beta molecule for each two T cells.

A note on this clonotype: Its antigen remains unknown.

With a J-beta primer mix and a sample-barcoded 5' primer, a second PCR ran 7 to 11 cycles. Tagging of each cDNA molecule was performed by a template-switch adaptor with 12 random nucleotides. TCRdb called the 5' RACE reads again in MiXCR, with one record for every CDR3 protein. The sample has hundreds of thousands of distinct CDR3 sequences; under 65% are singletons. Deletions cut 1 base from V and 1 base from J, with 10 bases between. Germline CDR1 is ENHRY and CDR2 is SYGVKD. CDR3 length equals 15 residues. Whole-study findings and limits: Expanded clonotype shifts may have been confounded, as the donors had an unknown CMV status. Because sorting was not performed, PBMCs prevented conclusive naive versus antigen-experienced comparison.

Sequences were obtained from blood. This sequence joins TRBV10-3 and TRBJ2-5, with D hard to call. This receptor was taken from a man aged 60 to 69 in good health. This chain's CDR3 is CAISELGIPQETQYF. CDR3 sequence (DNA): TGTGCCATCAGTGAGTTGGGGATCCCCCAAGAGACCCAGTACTTC.